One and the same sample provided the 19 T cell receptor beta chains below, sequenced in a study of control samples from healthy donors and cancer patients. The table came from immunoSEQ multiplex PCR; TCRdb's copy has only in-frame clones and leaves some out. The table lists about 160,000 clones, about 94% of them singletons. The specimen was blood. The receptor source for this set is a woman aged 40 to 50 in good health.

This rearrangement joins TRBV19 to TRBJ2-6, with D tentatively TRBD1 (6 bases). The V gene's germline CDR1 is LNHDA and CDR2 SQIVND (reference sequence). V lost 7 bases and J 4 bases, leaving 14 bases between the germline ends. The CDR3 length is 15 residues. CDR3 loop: CASNLQGTGANVLTF. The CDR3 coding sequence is TGTGCCAGTAACTTGCAGGGGACGGGGGCCAACGTCCTGACTTTC.

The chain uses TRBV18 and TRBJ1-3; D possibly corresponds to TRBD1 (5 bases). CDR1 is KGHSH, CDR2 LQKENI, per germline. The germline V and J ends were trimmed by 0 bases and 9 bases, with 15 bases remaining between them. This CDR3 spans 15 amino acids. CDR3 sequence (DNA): TGTGCCAGCTCACCACCCGTCAGGGACGAAGGCACCATATATTTT. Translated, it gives CASSPPVRDEGTIYF.

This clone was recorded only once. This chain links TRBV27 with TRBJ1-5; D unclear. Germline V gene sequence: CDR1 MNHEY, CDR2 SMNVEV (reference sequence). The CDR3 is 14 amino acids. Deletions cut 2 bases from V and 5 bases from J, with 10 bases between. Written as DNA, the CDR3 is TGTGCCAGCAGTTTAGTTTCGAGGGATCAGCCCCAGCATTTT. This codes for CASSLVSRDQPQHF.

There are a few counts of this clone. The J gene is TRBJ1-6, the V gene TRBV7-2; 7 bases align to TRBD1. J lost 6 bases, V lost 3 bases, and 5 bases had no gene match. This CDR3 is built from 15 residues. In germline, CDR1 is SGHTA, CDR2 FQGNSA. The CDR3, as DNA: TGTGCCAGCAGCTTGAGACAGGGTTTTAATTCACCCCTCCACTTT. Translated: CASSLRQGFNSPLHF.

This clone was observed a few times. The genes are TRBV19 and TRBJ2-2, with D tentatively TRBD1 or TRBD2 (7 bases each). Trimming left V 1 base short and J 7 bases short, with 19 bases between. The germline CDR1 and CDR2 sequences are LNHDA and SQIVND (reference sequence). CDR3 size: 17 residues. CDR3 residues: CASSIARFRGRDGELFF. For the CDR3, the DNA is TGTGCCAGTAGTATAGCCCGCTTCAGGGGGAGGGACGGGGAGCTGTTTTTT.

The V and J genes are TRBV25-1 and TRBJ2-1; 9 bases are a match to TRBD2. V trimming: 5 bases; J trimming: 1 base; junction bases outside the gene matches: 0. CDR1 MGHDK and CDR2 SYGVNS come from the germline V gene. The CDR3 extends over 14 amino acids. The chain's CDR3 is CASSLAGSYNEQFF. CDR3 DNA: TGTGCCAGCAGTCTAGCGGGGTCCTACAATGAGCAGTTCTTC.

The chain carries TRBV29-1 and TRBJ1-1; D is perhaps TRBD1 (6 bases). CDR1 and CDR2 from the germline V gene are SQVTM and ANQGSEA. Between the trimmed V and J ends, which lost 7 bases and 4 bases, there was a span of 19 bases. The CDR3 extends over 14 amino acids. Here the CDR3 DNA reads TGCAGCGGTTGGGGGCATGGTTTGGGCACTGAAGCTTTCTTT. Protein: CSGWGHGLGTEAFF.

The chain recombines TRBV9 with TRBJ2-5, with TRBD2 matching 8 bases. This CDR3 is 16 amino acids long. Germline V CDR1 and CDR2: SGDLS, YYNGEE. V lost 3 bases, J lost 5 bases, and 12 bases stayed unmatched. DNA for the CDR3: TGTGCCAGCAGCGGCCACTTTACGGGGGGGAGGGAGACCCAGTACTTC. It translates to CASSGHFTGGRETQYF.

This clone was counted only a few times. The CDR3 region is CASSQDGTRGQPQHF. The CDR3 DNA follows: TGCGCCAGCAGCCAAGATGGGACAAGGGGCCAGCCCCAGCATTTT. The chain employs TRBV4-3 and TRBJ1-5; a possible D gene is TRBD1 (6 bases). This CDR3 region has 15 residues. Deletions cut 0 bases from V and 7 bases from J, with 13 bases between. Germline CDR1 and CDR2: LGHNA and YSLEER.

Written as DNA, the CDR3 is TGCGCCAGCAGCGGGCACTCAGGGGGTGAAAAACTGTTTTTT. The encoded protein is CASSGHSGGEKLFF. The rearrangement uses TRBV5-1 and TRBJ1-4, with 7 bases matching TRBD1. The CDR3 runs to 14 residues. Unmatched junction bases numbered 7, after V lost 4 bases and J lost 7 bases. Germline CDR1 SGHRS, CDR2 YFSETQ.

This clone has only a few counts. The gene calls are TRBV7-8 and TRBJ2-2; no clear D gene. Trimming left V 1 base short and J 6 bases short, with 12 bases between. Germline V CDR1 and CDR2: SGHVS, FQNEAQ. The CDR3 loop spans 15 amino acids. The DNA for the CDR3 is TGTGCCAGCAGCTTAGGCGGCATCAATTCCGGGGAGCTGTTTTTT. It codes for CASSLGGINSGELFF. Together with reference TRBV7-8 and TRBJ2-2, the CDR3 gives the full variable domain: GAGVSQSPRYKVAKRGQDVALRCDPISGHVSLFWYQQALGQGPEFLTYFQNEAQLDKSGLPSDRFFAERPEGSVSTLKIQRTQQEDSAVYLCASSLGGINSGELFFGEGSRLTVL.

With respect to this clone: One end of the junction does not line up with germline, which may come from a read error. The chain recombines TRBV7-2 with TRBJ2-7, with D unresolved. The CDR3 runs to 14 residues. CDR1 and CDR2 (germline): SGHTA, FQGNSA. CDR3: CASSLGRRTYEQCF. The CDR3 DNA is TGTGCCAGCAGCTTAGGGCGGAGAACCTACGAGCAGTGCTTC.

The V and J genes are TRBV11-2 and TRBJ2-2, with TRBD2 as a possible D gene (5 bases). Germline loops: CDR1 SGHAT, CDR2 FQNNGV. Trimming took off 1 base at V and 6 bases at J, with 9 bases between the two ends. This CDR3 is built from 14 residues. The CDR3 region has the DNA TGTGCCAGCAGCTTAGTCGGGGATGCCGGGGAGCTGTTTTTT. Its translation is CASSLVGDAGELFF.

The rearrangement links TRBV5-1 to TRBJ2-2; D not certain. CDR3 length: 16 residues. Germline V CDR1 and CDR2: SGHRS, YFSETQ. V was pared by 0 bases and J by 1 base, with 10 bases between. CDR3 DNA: TGCGCCAGCAGCTTGGAGACTTCTCGGAACACCGGGGAGCTGTTTTTT. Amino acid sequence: CASSLETSRNTGELFF.

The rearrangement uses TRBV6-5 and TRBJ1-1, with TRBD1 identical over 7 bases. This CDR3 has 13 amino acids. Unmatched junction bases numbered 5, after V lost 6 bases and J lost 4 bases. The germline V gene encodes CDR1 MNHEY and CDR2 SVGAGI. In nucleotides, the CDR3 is TGTGCCAGCAGGAGGGGGCGCGGCACTGAAGCTTTCTTT. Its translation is CASRRGRGTEAFF.

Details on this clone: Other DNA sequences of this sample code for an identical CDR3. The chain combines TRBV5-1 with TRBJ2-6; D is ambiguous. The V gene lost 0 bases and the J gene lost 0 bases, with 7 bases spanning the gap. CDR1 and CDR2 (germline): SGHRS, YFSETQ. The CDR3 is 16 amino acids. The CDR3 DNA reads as TGCGCCAGCAGCTTGGGGCTGGCCTCTGGGGCCAACGTCCTGACTTTC. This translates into CASSLGLASGANVLTF.

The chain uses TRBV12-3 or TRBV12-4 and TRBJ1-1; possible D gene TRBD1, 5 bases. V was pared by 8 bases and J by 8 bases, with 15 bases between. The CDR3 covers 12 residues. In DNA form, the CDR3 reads TGTGCCAGCGAAAGGCGGGGGGAGGAAGCTTTCTTT. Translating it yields CASERRGEEAFF.

The CDR3 spells CASSLAGGRTGWNEQFF. CDR3 DNA: TGTGCCAGCAGCTTGGCAGGGGGGAGGACAGGTTGGAATGAGCAGTTCTTC. The chain employs TRBV5-4 and TRBJ2-1; D possibly corresponds to TRBD1 (7 bases). Germline V lookup: CDR1 SGHNT, CDR2 YYREEE (reference sequence). The CDR3 runs to 17 residues. V lost 0 bases to trimming and J lost 7 bases, with 20 bases between them.

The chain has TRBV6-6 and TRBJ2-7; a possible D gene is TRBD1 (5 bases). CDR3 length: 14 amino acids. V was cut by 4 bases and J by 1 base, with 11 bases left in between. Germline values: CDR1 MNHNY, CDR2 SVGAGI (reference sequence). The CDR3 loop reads CASSSRDRSYEQYF. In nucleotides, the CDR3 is TGTGCCAGCAGTTCGAGAGACAGATCCTACGAGCAGTACTTC.